Below, 3 T cell receptor beta chains from the same sample are listed, as sequenced in a study of monozygotic twins with inflammatory bowel disease. From the 5' RACE reads, TCRdb lists one entry per CDR3 protein and no DNA. The sample has 150,000 to 200,000 distinct CDR3 sequences. Sequencing used blood. The receptors stem from a human donor with ulcerative colitis or Crohn's disease, or a healthy co-twin of an affected twin (not recorded which).

The V and J genes are TRBV20-1 and TRBJ2-1; the TRBD1 assignment by TCRdb is unverifiable without DNA. Germline V gene data show CDR1 as DFQATT and CDR2 as SNEGSKA (reference sequence). There are 15 residues in the CDR3. CDR3 sequence reads: CSAPSVRPPGDEQFF.

V usage is TRBV12-3 or TRBV12-4 and J usage is TRBJ1-6; the TCRdb D gene call, TRBD1, has no DNA to confirm it. The CDR3 runs 14 residues. The CDR3 reads CASRRTGQNSPLHF.

The chain couples TRBV11-1 to TRBJ2-7; checking the TCRdb D call of TRBD1 is not possible without DNA. The germline V gene has CDR1 SGHAT and CDR2 FQDESV (reference sequence). The CDR3 loop spans 14 amino acids. CDR3 sequence reads: CASSRRRPPYEQYF.